One and the same sample provided the 17 T cell receptor beta chains below, sequenced in a study of T cell changes during pregnancy in multiple sclerosis. Assay: immunoSEQ multiplex PCR; the TCRdb copy retains only in-frame clones and omits some. The sample consists of roughly 70,000 clones, approximately 92% of them appearing once. The starting material was peripheral blood, obtained in the first trimester of pregnancy. Every receptor here comes from a female donor with multiple sclerosis, enrolled in a pregnancy study.

J is TRBJ2-1 and V is TRBV11-3; D gene unclear. This CDR3 has 14 residues. The V and J ends lost 3 bases and 0 bases respectively, with 6 bases between them. Per the germline V gene, CDR1 is SGHNT and CDR2 is YENEEA. This CDR3 reads CASSFSSSYNEQFF. CDR3 nucleotides: TGTGCCAGCAGCTTCAGTTCCTCCTACAATGAGCAGTTCTTC.

The CDR3 protein is CASSIGGGETQYF. The CDR3 DNA follows: TGTGCCAGTAGTATTGGGGGAGGAGAGACCCAGTACTTC. The chain has TRBV19 and TRBJ2-5; D perhaps matches TRBD2 (6 bases). The V end lost 3 bases, the J end lost 4 bases, and 9 bases lay between the germline ends. This CDR3 contains 13 residues. Germline CDR1 LNHDA, CDR2 SQIVND (reference sequence). The full variable domain, rest sourced from reference TRBV19 and TRBJ2-5, is DGGITQSPKYLFRKEGQNVTLSCEQNLNHDAMYWYRQDPGQGLRLIYYSQIVNDFQKGDIAEGYSVSREKKESFPLTVTSAQKNPTAFYLCASSIGGGETQYFGPGTRLLVL.

This clone was detected a few times. The chain uses TRBV27 and TRBJ1-1, with D unclear. The CDR3 spans 14 residues. V lost 1 base, J lost 1 base, and 7 bases lay in between. CDR1 is MNHEY, CDR2 SMNVEV, per germline (reference sequence). The CDR3, as DNA: TGTGCCAGCAGTTTATTACCAGGGAACACTGAAGCTTTCTTT. Amino acid sequence: CASSLLPGNTEAFF.

This chain joins TRBV5-1 and TRBJ2-3, with a weak D call TRBD2 (7 bases). This CDR3 spans 13 amino acids. V was trimmed by 6 bases and J by 3 bases, leaving 11 bases between them. The germline V gene has CDR1 SGHRS and CDR2 YFSETQ. Written as DNA, the CDR3 is TGCGCCAGCATCGGGGGGCTAACAGATACGCAGTATTTT. Its protein is CASIGGLTDTQYF.

The rearrangement links TRBV9 to TRBJ2-2, with D perhaps matching TRBD1 (6 bases). There are 16 residues in the CDR3. Germline V gene data show CDR1 as SGDLS and CDR2 as YYNGEE. V was trimmed by 2 bases and J by 0 bases, leaving 11 bases between them. The CDR3 is CASSVSGTPNTGELFF. CDR3 nucleotides: TGTGCCAGCAGCGTCTCCGGGACACCGAACACCGGGGAGCTGTTTTTT. Looking up the rest from reference TRBV9 and TRBJ2-2 gives the full variable domain: DSGVTQTPKHLITATGQRVTLRCSPRSGDLSVYWYQQSLDQGLQFLIQYYNGEERAKGNILERFSAQQFPDLHSELNLSSLELGDSALYFCASSVSGTPNTGELFFGEGSRLTVL.

The chain links TRBV5-4 to TRBJ2-3, with 7 bases lining up with TRBD2. Per the germline V gene, CDR1 is SGHNT and CDR2 is YYREEE (reference sequence). This CDR3 is built from 15 residues. V lost 3 bases to trimming and J lost 1 base; unmatched junction nucleotides: 5. The CDR3 sequence: CASSSNGLGTDTQYF. The CDR3 coding sequence is TGTGCCAGCAGCTCAAATGGACTAGGCACAGATACGCAGTATTTT.

The chain couples TRBV28 to TRBJ1-2; TRBD1 aligns across 9 bases. Germline lookup yields CDR1 MDHEN and CDR2 SYDVKM. Germline trimming cut 6 bases from V and 7 bases from J; bases unmatched to any gene: 3. The CDR3 is 12 residues long. DNA of the CDR3: TGTGCCAGCAGACTGACAGGGGGTGGCTACACCTTC. This translates into CASRLTGGGYTF.

The V and J genes are TRBV19 and TRBJ2-2; possibly TRBD1 for D (8 bases). Trimming took 2 bases from V and 3 from J, leaving 13 bases between them. CDR3 length: 16 amino acids. The germline CDR1 and CDR2 sequences are LNHDA and SQIVND (reference sequence). CDR3 sequence (DNA): TGTGCCAGTAGTATAAGGGGGGGACAGGACACCGGGGAGCTGTTTTTT. This translates into CASSIRGGQDTGELFF. Looking up the rest from reference TRBV19 and TRBJ2-2 gives the full variable domain: DGGITQSPKYLFRKEGQNVTLSCEQNLNHDAMYWYRQDPGQGLRLIYYSQIVNDFQKGDIAEGYSVSREKKESFPLTVTSAQKNPTAFYLCASSIRGGQDTGELFFGEGSRLTVL.

V is TRBV4-2 and J is TRBJ2-1, with a possible D match to TRBD2 (6 bases). The CDR3 is made up of 13 amino acids. Germline-derived CDR1 and CDR2 are LGHNA and YNFKEQ. V shed 3 bases and J shed 8 bases, with 11 bases lying between them. The CDR3 nucleotides are TGTGCCAGCAGCCAGAGACTAGTGGATGAGCAGTTCTTC. Protein: CASSQRLVDEQFF.

The chain has TRBV11-2 and TRBJ2-7; D gene uncertain. The CDR3 covers 15 residues. CDR1 and CDR2 from the germline V gene are SGHAT and FQNNGV. The V end was cut by 0 bases, the J end by 6 bases, with 15 bases between. Here the CDR3 reads CASSLDPQGWAEQYF. In nucleotides, the CDR3 is TGTGCCAGCAGCTTAGATCCGCAAGGCTGGGCCGAGCAGTACTTC.

The chain recombines TRBV6-6 with TRBJ1-5, with 8 bases lining up with TRBD1. CDR3 length equals 15 residues. The V gene end was trimmed by 5 bases and the J gene end by 5 bases; junction bases not matched to a gene: 8. Per the germline V gene, CDR1 is MNHNY and CDR2 is SVGAGI (reference sequence). The CDR3 DNA follows: TGTGCCAGCAGTCTCGACAGGGGTTTTTATCAGCCCCAGCATTTT. It encodes CASSLDRGFYQPQHF.

This rearrangement joins TRBV28 to TRBJ1-5, with 10 bases that match TRBD1. V lost 5 bases and J lost 4; bases outside the gene matches: 2. The CDR3 covers 14 residues. Germline CDR1 MDHEN, CDR2 SYDVKM. The CDR3 here is CASSRDRGNQPQHF. Here the CDR3 DNA reads TGTGCCAGCAGTCGGGACAGGGGAAATCAGCCCCAGCATTTT.

The rearrangement joins TRBV7-2 to TRBJ2-7, with D possibly being TRBD2 (6 bases). CDR1 and CDR2 from the germline V gene are SGHTA and FQGNSA. This CDR3 is built from 15 residues. V shed 1 base and J shed 4 bases, with 14 bases lying between them. The CDR3 spells CASSLGPRGLYEQYF. CDR3 DNA: TGTGCCAGCAGCTTAGGCCCCCGGGGGTTGTACGAGCAGTACTTC. The full variable domain, its missing parts supplied by reference TRBV7-2 and TRBJ2-7, is GAGVSQSPSNKVTEKGKDVELRCDPISGHTALYWYRQSLGQGLEFLIYFQGNSAPDKSGLPSDRFSAERTGGSVSTLTIQRTQQEDSAVYLCASSLGPRGLYEQYFGPGTRLTVT.

The V and J genes are TRBV2 and TRBJ2-3; possible D gene TRBD1, 5 bases. The CDR3 is made up of 12 amino acids. Germline CDR1 SNHLY, CDR2 FYNNEI. Trimming took 11 bases from V and 4 from J, leaving 13 bases between them. CDR3 region: CAGKGAADTQYF. The CDR3 DNA reads TGTGCCGGGAAAGGGGCTGCAGATACGCAGTATTTT.

The gene calls are TRBV19 and TRBJ1-5; D is ambiguous. CDR1 is LNHDA, CDR2 SQIVND, per germline (reference sequence). Trimming removed 3 bases at V and 7 bases at J, with 13 bases between. The CDR3 totals 14 residues. This chain's CDR3 is CASSILGGGQPQHF. CDR3 bases: TGTGCCAGTAGTATCTTGGGAGGCGGGCAGCCCCAGCATTTT.

The chain employs TRBV9 and TRBJ2-2; 12 bases are a match to TRBD2. The CDR3 contains 18 residues. From germline, CDR1 is SGDLS and CDR2 YYNGEE. Losses at the gene ends were 0 bases for V and 5 bases for J; bases not matched to a gene: 8. The CDR3 DNA reads as TGTGCCAGCAGCGTAGCTCCGGCTAGCGGGGGGGTGACCGGGGAGCTGTTTTTT. Protein: CASSVAPASGGVTGELFF.

This clone was picked up one time. V and J are TRBV29-1 and TRBJ1-1, with TRBD1 matching over 8 bases. CDR3 size: 12 residues. Germline-derived CDR1 and CDR2 are SQVTM and ANQGSEA. The trim removed 8 bases at V and 4 bases at J, leaving 6 bases unmatched. CDR3 coding DNA: TGCAGCACCAGGACAGGGATCACTGAAGCTTTCTTT. Translated: CSTRTGITEAFF.